A selection of T cell receptor beta chains follows, all from one sample in a study of T-cell reconstitution after alpha-beta-depleted transplantation in children. TCRdb reprocessed the PCR reads via MiXCR and lists one record per CDR3 protein. The sample carries around 500,000 distinct CDR3 sequences, under 25% recorded once. The sample here was PBMCs, mostly from graft donor cells, taken 360 days after TCRalphabeta/CD19-depleted stem cell transplant. The receptors derive from a boy under two years old who had a stem cell transplant for acute myeloid leukemia, so the T cells may come from the graft donor. Both conserved end residues are part of each CDR3. The D gene is left open where the match is weak. The listing skips clone size in some rows; elsewhere it reads once, few, many or a size class.

clone_size	j_call	d_call	v_call	cdr3_nt	cdr3_aa
many	TRBJ1-5	.	TRBV12-3/TRBV12-4	TGTGCCAGCAGTGTGACTAATCAGCCCCAGCATTTT	CASSVTNQPQHF
once	TRBJ1-3	.	TRBV7-2	TGTGCCAGCAGCGCTCGGGGGGTCGGGGGAAACACCATATATTTT	CASSARGVGGNTIYF
once	TRBJ2-7	.	TRBV4-3	TGCGCCAGCAGCCAAGATCCCCCAGGGGCATTCTACGAGCAGTACTTC	CASSQDPPGAFYEQYF
many	TRBJ2-1	TRBD2	TRBV7-2	TGTGCCAGCAGGGTAGCGGGGGCCTCCTACAATGAGCAGTTCTTC	CASRVAGASYNEQFF
once	TRBJ2-2	.	TRBV20-1	TGCAGTGCTAGGGGCCGGACTGGGGGCTCTCCTACCGGGGAGCTGTTTTTT	CSARGRTGGSPTGELFF
many	TRBJ2-6	.	TRBV5-1	TGCGCCAGCAGCCTTGACGGGAGCTCTGGGGCCAACGTCCTGACTTTC	CASSLDGSSGANVLTF
.	TRBJ2-1	.	TRBV7-2	TGTGCTCAGAATGAGCAGTTCTTC	CAQNEQFF
once	TRBJ1-1	TRBD1	TRBV3-1	TGTGCCAGCAGCATCCGGACAGGGACGAACACTGAAGCTTTCTTT	CASSIRTGTNTEAFF
once	TRBJ1-1	TRBD1	TRBV6-5	TGTGCCAGCAGTTACTCGGGGACAGGGGCCACTGAAGCTTTCTTT	CASSYSGTGATEAFF
many	TRBJ2-1	TRBD2	TRBV12-3/TRBV12-4	TGTGCCAGCAGTTTTCGCGTTAGCGGGGGGGCGTATGAGCAGTTCTTC	CASSFRVSGGAYEQFF
.	TRBJ1-4	.	TRBV20-1	TGCAGTGCTAGCGGGGGTCGTAATGAAAAACTGTTTTTT	CSASGGRNEKLFF
many	TRBJ2-7	.	TRBV5-1	TGCGCCAGCAGCTTGGAACACGGAACCTACGAGCAGTACTTC	CASSLEHGTYEQYF
few	TRBJ2-1	.	TRBV10-3	TGTGCCATCAGTGGTCTAGCGAGCTCCTACAATGAGCAGTTCTTC	CAISGLASSYNEQFF
few	TRBJ2-7	TRBD2	TRBV7-8	TGTGCCAGCAGCTCCCGACTAGCGGGGACCTACGAGCAGTACTTC	CASSSRLAGTYEQYF
.	TRBJ1-1	.	TRBV5-1	TGCGCCAGCAGCTTCAAGGGAACTGAAGCTTTCTTT	CASSFKGTEAFF
.	TRBJ1-2	.	TRBV20-1	TGCAGTGCTCCCCAGGGACCTAACTATGGCTACACCTTC	CSAPQGPNYGYTF
many	TRBJ2-3	.	TRBV20-1	TGCAGTGCGAGGGCCGCTGGCACAGATACGCAGTATTTT	CSARAAGTDTQYF